The source of this T cell receptor (beta chain) is a study of Ad26.COV2.S vaccination and SARS-CoV-2 variants. Notes on the study in general: Recipients of vaccine and of placebo showed similar breadth of their non-spike TCR repertoires.

This CDR3 comprises 14 residues. Germline lookup yields CDR1 MNHEY and CDR2 SVGEGT. Trimming took 3 bases from V and 2 from J, leaving 10 bases between them. Concerning this clone itself: Its antigen remains unknown.

Libraries were prepared by immunoSEQ multiplex PCR; TCRdb keeps only in-frame clonotypes and omits some of them. The sample carries 300,000 to 400,000 clones, approximately 86% recorded once. The treatment here: around 19 received Ad26.COV2.S at low or high dose, single or two shots; 5 received placebo; per-sample allocation not given. Repertoires come from day 63 after the first vaccine or placebo injection. The clonotype originates from a person between 18 and 60 years old who received the Ad26.COV2.S COVID-19 vaccine or a placebo. V and J are TRBV6-2 or TRBV6-3 and TRBJ2-5; no firm D call. The sequences come from peripheral blood, collected in a trial of Ad26.COV2.S vaccine versus placebo. The CDR3 nucleotides read TGTGCCAGCAGTTATGGGCAGCCTCAAGAGACCCAGTACTTC. Protein product: CASSYGQPQETQYF.